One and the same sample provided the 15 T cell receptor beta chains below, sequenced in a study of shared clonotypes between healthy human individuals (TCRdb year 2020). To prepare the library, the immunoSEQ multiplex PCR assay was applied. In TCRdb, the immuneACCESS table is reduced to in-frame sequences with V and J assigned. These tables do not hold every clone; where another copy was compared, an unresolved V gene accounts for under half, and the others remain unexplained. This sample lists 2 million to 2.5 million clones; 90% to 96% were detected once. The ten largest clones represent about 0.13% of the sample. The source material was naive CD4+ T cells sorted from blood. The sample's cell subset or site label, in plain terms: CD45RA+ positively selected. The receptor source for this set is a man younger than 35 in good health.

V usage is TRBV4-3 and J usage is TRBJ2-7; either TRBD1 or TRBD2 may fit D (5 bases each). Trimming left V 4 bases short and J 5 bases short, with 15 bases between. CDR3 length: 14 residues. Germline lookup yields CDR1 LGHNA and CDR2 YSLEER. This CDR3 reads CASSRHQGANEQYF. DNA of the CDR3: TGCGCCAGCAGCCGGCATCAGGGAGCAAACGAGCAGTACTTC.

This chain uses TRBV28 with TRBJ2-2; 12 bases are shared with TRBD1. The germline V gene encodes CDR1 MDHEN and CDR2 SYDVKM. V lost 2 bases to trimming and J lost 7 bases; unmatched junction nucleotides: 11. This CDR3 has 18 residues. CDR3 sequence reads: CASSLTLPGQGAGGELFF. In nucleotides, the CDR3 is TGTGCCAGCAGTTTAACTCTTCCGGGACAGGGGGCTGGCGGGGAGCTGTTTTTT. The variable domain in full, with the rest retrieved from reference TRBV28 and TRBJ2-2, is DVKVTQSSRYLVKRTGEKVFLECVQDMDHENMFWYRQDPGLGLRLIYFSYDVKMKEKGDIPEGYSVSREKKERFSLILESASTNQTSMYLCASSLTLPGQGAGGELFFGEGSRLTVL.

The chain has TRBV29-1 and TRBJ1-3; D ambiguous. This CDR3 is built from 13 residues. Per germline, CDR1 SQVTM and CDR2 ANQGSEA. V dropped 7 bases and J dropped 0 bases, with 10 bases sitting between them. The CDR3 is CSGRESSGNTIYF. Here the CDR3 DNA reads TGCAGCGGTAGGGAGAGCTCTGGAAACACCATATATTTT.

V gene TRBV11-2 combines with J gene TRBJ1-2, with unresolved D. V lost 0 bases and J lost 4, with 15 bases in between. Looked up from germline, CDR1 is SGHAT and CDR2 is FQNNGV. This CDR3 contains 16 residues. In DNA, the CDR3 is TGTGCCAGCAGCTTAGATATGCCCGGGTACTTCTATGGCTACACCTTC. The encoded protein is CASSLDMPGYFYGYTF. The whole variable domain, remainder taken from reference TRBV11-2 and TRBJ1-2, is EAGVAQSPRYKIIEKRQSVAFWCNPISGHATLYWYQQILGQGPKLLIQFQNNGVVDDSQLPKDRFSAERLKGVDSTLKIQPAKLEDSAVYLCASSLDMPGYFYGYTFGSGTRLTVV.

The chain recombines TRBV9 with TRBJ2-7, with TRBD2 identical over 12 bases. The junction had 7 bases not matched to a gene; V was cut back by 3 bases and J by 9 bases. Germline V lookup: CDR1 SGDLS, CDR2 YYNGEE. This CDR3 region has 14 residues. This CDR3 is CASSALAGGPGQYF. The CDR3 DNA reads TGTGCCAGCAGCGCGCTAGCGGGGGGGCCTGGGCAGTACTTC.

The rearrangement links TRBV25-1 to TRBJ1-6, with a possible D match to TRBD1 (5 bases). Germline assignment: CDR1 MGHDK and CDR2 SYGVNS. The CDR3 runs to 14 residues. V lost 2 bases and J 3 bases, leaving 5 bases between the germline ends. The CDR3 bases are TGTGCCAGCAGTGAACAGGGCTATAATTCACCCCTCCACTTT. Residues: CASSEQGYNSPLHF.

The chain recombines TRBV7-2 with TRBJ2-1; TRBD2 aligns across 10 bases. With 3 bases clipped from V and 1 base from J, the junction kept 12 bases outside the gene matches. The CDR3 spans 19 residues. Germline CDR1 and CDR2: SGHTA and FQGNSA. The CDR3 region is CASSFRSRLAGGSYNEQFF. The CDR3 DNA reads TGTGCCAGCAGCTTTCGTTCCCGACTAGCGGGTGGGTCCTACAATGAGCAGTTCTTC.

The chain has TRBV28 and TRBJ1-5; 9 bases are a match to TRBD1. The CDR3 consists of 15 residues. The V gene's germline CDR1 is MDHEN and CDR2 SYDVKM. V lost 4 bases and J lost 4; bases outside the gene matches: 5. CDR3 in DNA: TGTGCCAGCAGTTCTGCGACAGGGGGAAATCAGCCCCAGCATTTT. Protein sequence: CASSSATGGNQPQHF. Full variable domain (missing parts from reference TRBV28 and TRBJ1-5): DVKVTQSSRYLVKRTGEKVFLECVQDMDHENMFWYRQDPGLGLRLIYFSYDVKMKEKGDIPEGYSVSREKKERFSLILESASTNQTSMYLCASSSATGGNQPQHFGDGTRLSIL.

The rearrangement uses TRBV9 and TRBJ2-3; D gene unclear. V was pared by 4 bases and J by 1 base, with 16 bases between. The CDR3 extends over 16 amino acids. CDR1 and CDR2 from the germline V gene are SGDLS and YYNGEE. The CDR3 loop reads CASSPSWGLGTDTQYF. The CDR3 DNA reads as TGTGCCAGCAGCCCCTCCTGGGGTTTGGGCACAGATACGCAGTATTTT. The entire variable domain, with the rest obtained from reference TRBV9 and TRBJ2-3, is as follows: DSGVTQTPKHLITATGQRVTLRCSPRSGDLSVYWYQQSLDQGLQFLIQYYNGEERAKGNILERFSAQQFPDLHSELNLSSLELGDSALYFCASSPSWGLGTDTQYFGPGTRLTVL.

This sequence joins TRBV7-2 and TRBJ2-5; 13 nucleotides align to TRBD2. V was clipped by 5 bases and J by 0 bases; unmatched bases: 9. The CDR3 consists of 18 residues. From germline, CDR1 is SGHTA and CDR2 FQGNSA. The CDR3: CASSPRLAGGLYQETQYF. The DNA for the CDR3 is TGTGCCAGCAGCCCTCGACTAGCGGGGGGATTGTACCAAGAGACCCAGTACTTC.

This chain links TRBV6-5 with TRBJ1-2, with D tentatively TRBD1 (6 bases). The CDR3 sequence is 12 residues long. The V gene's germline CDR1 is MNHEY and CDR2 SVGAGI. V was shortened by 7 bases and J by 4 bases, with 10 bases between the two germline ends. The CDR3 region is CASTETGYGYTF. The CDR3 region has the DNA TGTGCCAGCACCGAGACAGGCTATGGCTACACCTTC.

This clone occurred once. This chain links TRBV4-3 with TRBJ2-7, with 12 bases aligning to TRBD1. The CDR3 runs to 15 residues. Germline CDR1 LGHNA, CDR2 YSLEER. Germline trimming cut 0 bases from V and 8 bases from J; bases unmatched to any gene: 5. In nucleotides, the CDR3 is TGCGCCAGCAGCCAAGATTGGGGACAGGGGGCGCAGCAGTACTTC. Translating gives CASSQDWGQGAQQYF.

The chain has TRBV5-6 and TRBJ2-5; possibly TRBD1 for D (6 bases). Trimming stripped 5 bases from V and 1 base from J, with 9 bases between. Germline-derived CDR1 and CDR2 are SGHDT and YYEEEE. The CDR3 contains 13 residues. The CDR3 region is CASSGTFQETQYF. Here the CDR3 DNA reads TGTGCCAGCAGTGGGACATTCCAAGAGACCCAGTACTTC.

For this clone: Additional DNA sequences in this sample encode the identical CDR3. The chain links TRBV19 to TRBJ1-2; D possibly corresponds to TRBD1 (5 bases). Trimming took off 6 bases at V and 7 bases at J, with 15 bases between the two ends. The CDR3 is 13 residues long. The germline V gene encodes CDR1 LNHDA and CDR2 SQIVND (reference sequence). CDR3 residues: CASSLDRGGGYTF. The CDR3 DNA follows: TGTGCCAGTAGCCTAGACAGAGGCGGTGGCTACACCTTC.

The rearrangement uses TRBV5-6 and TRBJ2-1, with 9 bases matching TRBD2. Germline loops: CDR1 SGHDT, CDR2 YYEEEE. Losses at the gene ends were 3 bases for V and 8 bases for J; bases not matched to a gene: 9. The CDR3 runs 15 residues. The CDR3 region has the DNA TGTGCCAGCAGCTCTAGCGGGAAAGAGGGCTATGAGCAGTTCTTC. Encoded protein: CASSSSGKEGYEQFF.